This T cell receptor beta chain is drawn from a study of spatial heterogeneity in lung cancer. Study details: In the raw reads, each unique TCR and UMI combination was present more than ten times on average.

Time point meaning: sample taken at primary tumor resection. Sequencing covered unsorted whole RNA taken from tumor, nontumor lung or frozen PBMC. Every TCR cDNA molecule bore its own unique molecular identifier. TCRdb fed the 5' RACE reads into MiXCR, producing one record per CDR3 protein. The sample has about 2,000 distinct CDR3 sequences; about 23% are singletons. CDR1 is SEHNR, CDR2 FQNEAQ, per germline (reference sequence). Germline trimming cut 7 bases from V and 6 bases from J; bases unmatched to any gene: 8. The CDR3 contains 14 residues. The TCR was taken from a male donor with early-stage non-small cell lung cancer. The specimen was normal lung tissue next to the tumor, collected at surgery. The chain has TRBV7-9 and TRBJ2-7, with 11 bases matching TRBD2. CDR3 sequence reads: CASTQGLAGGEQYF. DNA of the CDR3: TGTGCCAGCACCCAGGGGCTAGCGGGGGGCGAGCAGTACTTC.